Following are 19 T cell receptor beta chains from one sample sequenced in a study of blood T cell repertoires in COVID-19. TCRdb's copy holds only in-frame clones and misses some; the assay was immunoSEQ multiplex PCR. Of about 250,000 clones in the sample, 70% to 90% were seen once. The specimen sequenced was peripheral blood. These receptors all come from a man aged 18 to 35 with active or convalescent COVID-19.

This chain connects TRBV24-1 to TRBJ2-1, with TRBD2 matching 11 bases. This CDR3 has 15 amino acids. The V segment lost 3 bases and the J segment 7 bases; nucleotides outside the gene matches: 4. CDR1 KGHDR and CDR2 SFDVKD come from the germline V gene. DNA for the CDR3: TGTGCCACCAGTGATATGATAGCGGGAGGGAATGAGCAGTTCTTC. It is translated as CATSDMIAGGNEQFF.

This chain links TRBV19 with TRBJ1-3; D gene unclear. This CDR3 contains 14 residues. Between the trimmed V and J ends, which lost 4 bases and 1 base, there was a span of 8 bases. Per germline, CDR1 LNHDA and CDR2 SQIVND (reference sequence). CDR3 protein: CASSKAASGNTIYF. For the CDR3, the DNA is TGTGCCAGTAGTAAGGCGGCTTCTGGAAACACCATATATTTT. The full variable domain, its missing parts supplied by reference TRBV19 and TRBJ1-3, is DGGITQSPKYLFRKEGQNVTLSCEQNLNHDAMYWYRQDPGQGLRLIYYSQIVNDFQKGDIAEGYSVSREKKESFPLTVTSAQKNPTAFYLCASSKAASGNTIYFGEGSWLTVV.

This clone appeared a few times. The rearrangement joins TRBV20-1 to TRBJ2-7; a weak D match, TRBD2 (5 bases). The CDR3 length is 13 residues. The germline V gene encodes CDR1 DFQATT and CDR2 SNEGSKA (reference sequence). The ends were cut back, 3 bases at V and 0 bases at J, with 9 bases in the middle. The CDR3, as DNA: TGCAGTGCTAGTGGACTGAGCTCCTACGAGCAGTACTTC. Translating gives CSASGLSSYEQYF.

Details on this clone: Other nucleotide sequences from this sample produce the same CDR3. V usage is TRBV7-3 and J usage is TRBJ2-1, with 13 positions matching TRBD2. V lost 5 bases and J lost 4; bases outside the gene matches: 2. The CDR3 is 15 amino acids. CDR1 and CDR2 from the germline V gene are SGHTA and FQGTGA. This CDR3 reads CASSPGLAGYNEQFF. The DNA for the CDR3 is TGTGCCAGCAGCCCGGGACTAGCGGGATACAATGAGCAGTTCTTC.

This sequence joins TRBV7-2 and TRBJ2-1; 9 nucleotides match TRBD2. The germline CDR1 and CDR2 sequences are SGHTA and FQGNSA. CDR3 length: 15 residues. J was trimmed by 7 bases and V by 3 bases; bases with no gene match: 7. CDR3 nucleotide sequence: TGTGCCAGCAGCTTGGGACTAGCAACTACAAATGAGCAGTTCTTC. As protein: CASSLGLATTNEQFF.

In its sample, this clone was seen once. The chain employs TRBV7-2 and TRBJ1-1; the D is unclear. Trimming removed 5 bases at V and 1 base at J, with 11 bases between. In germline, CDR1 is SGHTA, CDR2 FQGNSA. The CDR3 length is 14 residues. The CDR3 DNA follows: TGTGCCAGCAGCCTACTAGGCGAGAACACTGAAGCTTTCTTT. Its translation: CASSLLGENTEAFF.

This chain joins TRBV6-2 or TRBV6-3 and TRBJ2-7; TRBD2 matches at 13 bases. The CDR3 totals 17 residues. Trimming cost V 2 bases and J 1 base; bases outside gene matches: 5. Germline loops: CDR1 MNHEY, CDR2 SVGEGT. CDR3 residues: CASSYPGLAGRSYEQYF. The CDR3 nucleotides are TGTGCCAGCAGTTACCCGGGACTAGCGGGGCGATCCTACGAGCAGTACTTC.

V usage is TRBV19 and J usage is TRBJ2-5, with a possible D match to TRBD2 (6 bases). The CDR3 loop spans 16 amino acids. The germline V and J ends were trimmed by 4 bases and 0 bases, with 15 bases remaining between them. Germline V lookup: CDR1 LNHDA, CDR2 SQIVND (reference sequence). CDR3 DNA: TGTGCCAGTAGTACCGGGACTTCTTCGTACCAAGAGACCCAGTACTTC. This gives the protein CASSTGTSSYQETQYF. Variable domain in full (rest from reference TRBV19 and TRBJ2-5): DGGITQSPKYLFRKEGQNVTLSCEQNLNHDAMYWYRQDPGQGLRLIYYSQIVNDFQKGDIAEGYSVSREKKESFPLTVTSAQKNPTAFYLCASSTGTSSYQETQYFGPGTRLLVL.

CDR3 region: CASSLRTGSLGSPLHF. As DNA, the CDR3 is TGTGCCAGCAGCTTACGAACAGGGAGTTTGGGGTCACCCCTCCACTTT. This chain links TRBV7-3 with TRBJ1-6, with D possibly TRBD1 on 6 matching bases. CDR1 and CDR2 (germline): SGHTA, FQGTGA. The CDR3 extends over 16 amino acids. Trimming removed 2 bases from V and 10 bases from J, with 18 bases in between.

The V and J genes are TRBV19 and TRBJ2-1, with 9 bases identical to TRBD1. The CDR3 totals 16 residues. Per the germline V gene, CDR1 is LNHDA and CDR2 is SQIVND (reference sequence). The trim removed 4 bases at V and 3 bases at J, leaving 7 bases unmatched. In DNA, the CDR3 is TGTGCCAGTAGTACCCGGACAGGGGCCCGCTACAATGAGCAGTTCTTC. Protein product: CASSTRTGARYNEQFF.

This clone was seen more than once but under ten times. The chain combines TRBV11-2 with TRBJ1-1; D not certain. CDR1 is SGHAT, CDR2 FQNNGV, per germline. CDR3 length equals 13 residues. With 1 base removed from V and 4 bases from J, the gap between germline ends came to 7 bases. CDR3 DNA sequence: TGTGCCAGCAGCTTAGGACTGGGCACTGAAGCTTTCTTT. Translation: CASSLGLGTEAFF.

The rearrangement uses TRBV5-4 and TRBJ1-2, with 7 bases aligning to TRBD1. The CDR3 has 15 amino acids. The germline V gene encodes CDR1 SGHNT and CDR2 YYREEE (reference sequence). The trim removed 1 base at V and 1 base at J, leaving 4 bases unmatched. CDR3 residues: CASSLLGQNNYGYTF. The CDR3 bases are TGTGCCAGCAGCTTGCTGGGACAGAATAACTATGGCTACACCTTC.

V is TRBV12-3 or TRBV12-4 and J is TRBJ2-7, with D unclear. V was shortened by 2 bases and J by 4 bases, with 6 bases between the two germline ends. This CDR3 has 12 residues. The DNA of the CDR3 is TGTGCCAGCAGTTTACTAGGATACGAGCAGTACTTC. Translating it yields CASSLLGYEQYF.

CDR3 amino acids: CASSAGNNSPLHF. The CDR3 DNA reads as TGTGCCAGCAGTGCGGGAAATAATTCACCCCTCCACTTT. This chain joins TRBV2 and TRBJ1-6; D ambiguous. Germline CDR1 and CDR2: SNHLY and FYNNEI. V lost 4 bases and J lost 5, with 6 bases in between. The length of the CDR3 is 13 residues.

This chain connects TRBV9 to TRBJ2-5, with 10 bases aligning to TRBD1. J gave up 5 bases and V 3 bases, and 7 bases lay outside the gene matches. The CDR3 has 15 residues. The germline V gene has CDR1 SGDLS and CDR2 YYNGEE. The CDR3 DNA sequence: TGTGCCAGCAGCGGACAGACAGGGGGCGGGGAGACCCAGTACTTC. The encoded protein is CASSGQTGGGETQYF.

This chain uses TRBV6-5 with TRBJ2-3; D remains unclear. V was trimmed by 8 bases and J by 6 bases, leaving 21 bases between them. CDR1 MNHEY and CDR2 SVGAGI come from the germline V gene. This CDR3 is built from 15 residues. The CDR3 loop reads CASRRPTSIPDTQYF. DNA for the CDR3: TGTGCCAGCCGCAGGCCAACCTCAATACCGGATACGCAGTATTTT.

This sequence joins TRBV13 and TRBJ2-3, with TRBD1 as a possible D gene (5 bases). Trimming took off 0 bases at V and 6 bases at J, with 7 bases between the two ends. This CDR3 spans 13 amino acids. Germline CDR1 PRHDT, CDR2 FYEKMQ (reference sequence). The CDR3 bases are TGTGCCAGCAGCTTAGGGACAGAGGATACGCAGTATTTT. Translating it yields CASSLGTEDTQYF.

The chain joins TRBV5-1 to TRBJ2-2; a weak D match, TRBD1 (6 bases). V shed 2 bases and J shed 4 bases, with 15 bases lying between them. The V gene's germline CDR1 is SGHRS and CDR2 YFSETQ. CDR3 length: 16 amino acids. CDR3 DNA sequence: TGCGCCAGCAGCTTTATTCAGGGGCTATCCACCGGGGAGCTGTTTTTT. Residues: CASSFIQGLSTGELFF.

J is TRBJ1-2 and V is TRBV14, with D uncertain. CDR1 and CDR2 from the germline V gene are SGHDN and FVKESK. V was trimmed by 1 base and J by 3 bases, leaving 6 bases between them. The CDR3 consists of 13 residues. The CDR3 sequence: CASSQGRHYGYTF. The CDR3 DNA reads as TGTGCCAGCAGCCAAGGGCGGCACTATGGCTACACCTTC. Filled out from reference TRBV14 and TRBJ1-2, the complete variable domain reads EAGVTQFPSHSVIEKGQTVTLRCDPISGHDNLYWYRRVMGKEIKFLLHFVKESKQDESGMPNNRFLAERTGGTYSTLKVQPAELEDSGVYFCASSQGRHYGYTFGSGTRLTVV.